These 15 T cell receptor beta chains were all obtained from the same sample, sequenced in a study of beta chain features in type 1 diabetes. Expressed TCRB transcripts were sequenced because the entire RNA isolate underwent reverse transcription. Here immunoSEQ multiplex PCR was the method, and the copy in TCRdb shows in-frame clones only, minus some. The sample gives hundreds of thousands of clones, 15% to 18% of which show up once; 0.09% to 0.095% is in the top ten. The sample comprised naive CD4+ T cells from blood. The source is a man aged 18 to 30 in good health.

This clone was found a few times. The chain joins TRBV6-6 to TRBJ2-1; no reliable D call. V was trimmed by 5 bases and J by 6 bases, leaving 14 bases between them. In germline, CDR1 is MNHNY, CDR2 SVGAGI (reference sequence). The length of the CDR3 is 14 residues. In DNA, the CDR3 is TGTGCCAGCAGTGCGACTCGTCTGGTCAATGAGCAGTTCTTC. The encoded protein is CASSATRLVNEQFF.

In its sample, this clone was seen once. V gene TRBV7-3 combines with J gene TRBJ2-7; 9 bases fit TRBD1. CDR1 is SGHTA, CDR2 FQGTGA, per germline. The CDR3 spans 14 residues. J was trimmed by 7 bases and V by 5 bases; bases with no gene match: 9. The CDR3 loop is CASSPGDRAQEQYF. Written as DNA, the CDR3 is TGTGCCAGCAGCCCTGGGGACAGGGCACAGGAGCAGTACTTC.

This chain joins TRBV4-2 and TRBJ2-5; TRBD2 might be the D (7 bases). This CDR3 contains 16 residues. V lost 1 base to trimming and J lost 3 bases, with 15 bases between them. From germline, CDR1 is LGHNA and CDR2 YNFKEQ. CDR3 coding DNA: TGTGCCAGCAGCCAAGGGATACAGGGAGGGAAAGAGACCCAGTACTTC. Encoded protein: CASSQGIQGGKETQYF.

This clone occurred a few times. The chain couples TRBV2 to TRBJ2-5, with TRBD2 as a possible D gene (7 bases). CDR3 size: 12 residues. CDR1 is SNHLY, CDR2 FYNNEI, per germline. V shed 8 bases and J shed 4 bases, with 11 bases lying between them. This chain's CDR3 is CASGGGGETQYF. In DNA form, the CDR3 reads TGTGCCAGCGGCGGGGGCGGAGAGACCCAGTACTTC.

The CDR3 sequence is CAISELLLNTEAFF. The CDR3 DNA is TGTGCCATCAGTGAGTTGCTTTTGAACACTGAAGCTTTCTTT. The chain links TRBV10-3 to TRBJ1-1, with no clear D. The ends were cut back, 1 base at V and 0 bases at J, with 6 bases in the middle. CDR3 length: 14 amino acids. Germline V CDR1 and CDR2: ENHRY, SYGVKD.

This clone appeared a few times. The DNA of the CDR3 is TGTGCCATCAGTGACAGTAGGGGCTCCTACGAGCAGTACTTC. This codes for CAISDSRGSYEQYF. The chain recombines TRBV10-3 with TRBJ2-7; tentatively, D is TRBD1 (5 bases). Trimming pared 3 bases from V and 0 bases from J, leaving 9 bases between. CDR3 size: 14 residues. Germline CDR1 is ENHRY and CDR2 is SYGVKD.

This clone was seen a few times. V is TRBV19 and J is TRBJ2-7, with D perhaps matching TRBD2 (5 bases). The germline gives CDR1 LNHDA, CDR2 SQIVND (reference sequence). The CDR3 totals 14 residues. The germline V and J ends were trimmed by 9 bases and 2 bases, with 17 bases remaining between them. In DNA, the CDR3 is TGTGCCAGCAACACCCCGGGAATAACCTACGAGCAGTACTTC. Amino acids: CASNTPGITYEQYF.

The chain couples TRBV2 to TRBJ2-7, with D unresolved. V was trimmed by 0 bases and J by 0 bases, leaving 9 bases between them. Germline values: CDR1 SNHLY, CDR2 FYNNEI. The CDR3 sequence is 15 residues long. The CDR3 DNA reads TGTGCCAGCAGTGAAGCGGGGATAGGCTCCTACGAGCAGTACTTC. Translation: CASSEAGIGSYEQYF.

In this sample, this clone turned up a few times. The V and J genes are TRBV7-9 and TRBJ1-1; 10 bases are a match to TRBD1. The V gene's germline CDR1 is SEHNR and CDR2 FQNEAQ (reference sequence). V trimming: 2 bases; J trimming: 10 bases; junction bases outside the gene matches: 7. The CDR3 loop spans 14 amino acids. This CDR3 is CASSLSGTGEGAFF. Written as DNA, the CDR3 is TGTGCCAGCAGCTTAAGCGGGACAGGGGAGGGAGCTTTCTTT.

The chain carries TRBV7-6 and TRBJ1-5; D gene uncertain. The germline V gene has CDR1 SGHVS and CDR2 FNYEAQ. Trimming took 5 bases from V and 3 from J, leaving 8 bases between them. The CDR3 spans 13 residues. CDR3 in amino acids: CASSPRPNQPQHF. The CDR3 bases are TGTGCCAGCAGCCCGAGGCCCAATCAGCCCCAGCATTTT.

This clone was counted a few times. The sample contains more than one DNA sequence encoding this CDR3. This chain connects TRBV28 to TRBJ1-2; D gene ambiguous. Looked up from germline, CDR1 is MDHEN and CDR2 is SYDVKM. This CDR3 contains 12 residues. With 3 bases removed from V and 4 bases from J, the gap between germline ends came to 6 bases. In DNA, the CDR3 is TGTGCCAGCAGTTTGATTGGCTATGGCTACACCTTC. Translation: CASSLIGYGYTF.

The chain recombines TRBV6-6 with TRBJ2-6; D call uncertain. The V gene's germline CDR1 is MNHNY and CDR2 SVGAGI (reference sequence). The CDR3 has 16 amino acids. Trimming cost V 5 bases and J 0 bases, with 11 bases left between them. Here the CDR3 reads CASSVTRFSGANVLTF. The CDR3 nucleotides read TGTGCCAGCAGTGTCACCCGGTTCTCTGGGGCCAACGTCCTGACTTTC.

This chain links TRBV5-1 with TRBJ1-2, with 9 bases fitting TRBD1. The V gene's germline CDR1 is SGHRS and CDR2 YFSETQ. The CDR3 covers 16 residues. V shed 5 bases, J shed 0 bases, and the junction held 8 bases outside the gene matches. The CDR3 DNA is TGCGCCAGCAGGCGGGACAGGGCGACGGCTAACTATGGCTACACCTTC. Translation: CASRRDRATANYGYTF.

This clone was counted only a few times. The chain couples TRBV4-2 to TRBJ1-1; weak D call: TRBD1 (6 bases). The V and J ends lost 2 bases and 2 bases respectively, with 15 bases between them. The V gene's germline CDR1 is LGHNA and CDR2 YNFKEQ. The CDR3 is made up of 16 amino acids. CDR3 sequence: CASSQRGGQINTEAFF. The CDR3, as DNA: TGTGCCAGCAGCCAACGAGGTGGACAGATTAACACTGAAGCTTTCTTT.

This clone turned up a few times. The chain uses TRBV11-2 and TRBJ2-2; maybe TRBD2 (5 bases). The CDR3 spans 14 residues. V was pared by 0 bases and J by 5 bases, with 7 bases between. Per the germline V gene, CDR1 is SGHAT and CDR2 is FQNNGV. As DNA, the CDR3 is TGTGCCAGCAGCTTAGATGGGGAGACCGGGGAGCTGTTTTTT. It is translated as CASSLDGETGELFF.